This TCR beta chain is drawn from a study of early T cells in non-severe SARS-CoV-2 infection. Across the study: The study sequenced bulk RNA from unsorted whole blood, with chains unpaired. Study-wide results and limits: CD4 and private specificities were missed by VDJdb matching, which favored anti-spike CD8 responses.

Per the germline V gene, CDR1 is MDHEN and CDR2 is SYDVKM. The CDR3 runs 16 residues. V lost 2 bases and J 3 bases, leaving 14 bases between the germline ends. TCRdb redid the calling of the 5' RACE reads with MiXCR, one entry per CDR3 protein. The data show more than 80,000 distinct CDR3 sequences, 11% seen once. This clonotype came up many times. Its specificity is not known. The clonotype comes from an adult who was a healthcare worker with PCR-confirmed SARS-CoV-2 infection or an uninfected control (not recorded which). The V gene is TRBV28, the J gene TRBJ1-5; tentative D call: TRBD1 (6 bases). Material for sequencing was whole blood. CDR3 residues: CASSLRGTAVNQPQHF. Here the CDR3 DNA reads TGTGCCAGCAGTTTAAGGGGGACGGCAGTCAATCAGCCCCAGCATTTT.